The sequence of this T cell receptor beta chain was determined in a study of cytomegalovirus exposure and HLA in healthy donors. CDR3 size: 16 residues. Trimming removed 6 bases from V and 6 bases from J; junction bases left unmatched: 14. The germline V gene has CDR1 MGHRA and CDR2 YSYEKL. The PCR used 60 Vbeta and 13 Jbeta primers. Measured with immunoSEQ multiplex PCR; TCRdb has only the in-frame clones, and not every one. This sample yields about 60,000 clones, of which 65% to 85% are seen a single time; 5.5% to 7% belongs to the top ten. This clonotype was sampled from a male donor in good health and CMV-seronegative. Sequencing was performed on PBMCs. This sequence joins TRBV4-1 and TRBJ2-3; 8 nucleotides agree with TRBD2. The CDR3 nucleotides are TGCGCCAGCAGGCCCACCGGGGGGGTCCCCACCGATACGCAGTATTTT. It translates to CASRPTGGVPTDTQYF.